This passage covers 24 T cell receptor beta chains from one sample sequenced in a study of identical twins. TCRdb recomputed calls from the 5' RACE reads with MiXCR, one row per CDR3 protein. The data hold about 520,000 distinct CDR3 sequences, with approximately 22% observed a single time. These same records also appear under a second study, on T cells expressing NK-cell markers.

The sample was CD4+ T cells sorted from blood. These receptors were taken from a woman aged 18-29 years in good health.

This clonotype was seen a handful of times. V gene TRBV20-1 combines with J gene TRBJ2-1; D remains unclear. This CDR3 spans 13 amino acids. V lost 5 bases and J lost 1, with 9 bases in between. Germline V CDR1 and CDR2: DFQATT, SNEGSKA (reference sequence). The CDR3 loop reads CSALLLSYNEQFF. The CDR3 bases are TGCAGTGCTTTGCTACTTTCCTACAATGAGCAGTTCTTC.

This clonotype was detected only a few times. The V call is TRBV5-5, the J call TRBJ2-3, with 8 bases that match TRBD2. The CDR3 consists of 15 residues. V lost 5 bases to trimming and J lost 0 bases; unmatched junction nucleotides: 5. Looked up from germline, CDR1 is SGHKS and CDR2 is YYEKEE (reference sequence). The CDR3 is CASSYQRESTDTQYF. CDR3 in DNA: TGTGCCAGCAGTTACCAGCGGGAGAGCACAGATACGCAGTATTTT.

The chain recombines TRBV20-1 with TRBJ2-1; D possibly uses TRBD1 or TRBD2 (5 bases each). Trimming removed 6 bases at V and 2 bases at J, with 14 bases between. This CDR3 has 14 residues. From germline, CDR1 is DFQATT and CDR2 SNEGSKA (reference sequence). The DNA for the CDR3 is TGCAGTGCAGAGGGGCGGGCTGCCTACAATGAGCAGTTCTTC. This encodes CSAEGRAAYNEQFF.

The genes are TRBV20-1 and TRBJ1-4, with D perhaps matching TRBD1 (5 bases). Trimming pared 3 bases from V and 7 bases from J, leaving 21 bases between. Germline V lookup: CDR1 DFQATT, CDR2 SNEGSKA (reference sequence). CDR3 length equals 16 residues. The CDR3 region has the DNA TGCAGTGCTAGTCGGGACCCTCCAAGTTCCGTTGAAAAACTGTTTTTT. This sequence encodes CSASRDPPSSVEKLFF.

This clonotype was recorded at least ten times. The chain joins TRBV7-7 to TRBJ2-7; the D call may be TRBD1 or TRBD2 (5 bases each). Trimming cost V 5 bases and J 2 bases, with 13 bases left between them. Germline CDR1 is SSHAT and CDR2 is FNYEAQ (reference sequence). The CDR3 covers 14 residues. The CDR3 DNA sequence: TGTGCCAGCAGCCCCGGGACGGGTCCCTACGAGCAGTACTTC. Its translation is CASSPGTGPYEQYF.

The V call is TRBV11-2, the J call TRBJ1-1; 9 positions match TRBD1. Trimming at V came to 5 bases and at J to 5 bases, leaving 9 bases not matched to a gene. Looked up from germline, CDR1 is SGHAT and CDR2 is FQNNGV. The CDR3 consists of 15 residues. The CDR3 loop reads CASSRDRARFTEAFF. The CDR3 DNA reads as TGTGCCAGCAGCCGGGACAGGGCCAGGTTTACTGAAGCTTTCTTT.

V is TRBV28 and J is TRBJ2-5, with D possibly being TRBD1 or TRBD2 (5 bases each). Germline V lookup: CDR1 MDHEN, CDR2 SYDVKM. CDR3 length: 15 amino acids. With 4 bases removed from V and 5 bases from J, the gap between germline ends came to 17 bases. CDR3 loop: CASSSGSIRGETQYF. The CDR3 bases are TGTGCCAGCAGTTCAGGGTCCATCCGCGGGGAGACCCAGTACTTC.

This clonotype has only a few counts. The chain employs TRBV3-1 and TRBJ2-1; either TRBD1 or TRBD2 may supply D (5 bases each). Trimming took off 2 bases at V and 10 bases at J, with 24 bases between the two ends. Germline assignment: CDR1 LGHDT and CDR2 YNNKEL (reference sequence). This CDR3 has 17 residues. The CDR3: CASSQSSFVRGTIEQFF. DNA for the CDR3: TGTGCCAGCAGCCAATCATCATTTGTGAGGGGCACGATAGAGCAGTTCTTC.

The table lists this clonotype with a few counts. The chain joins TRBV12-3 or TRBV12-4 to TRBJ1-4; D uncertain. The CDR3 consists of 11 residues. Trimming cost V 4 bases and J 11 bases, with 8 bases left between them. In DNA form, the CDR3 reads TGTGCCAGCAGTTCCCCACAGAAACTGTTTTTT. It specifies CASSSPQKLFF.

This clonotype was observed a few times. DNA of the CDR3: TGTGCCAGCAGCTTGGGACTAGCGATTCAAGAGACCCAGTACTTC. It yields the protein CASSLGLAIQETQYF. J is TRBJ2-5 and V is TRBV7-2; 10 nucleotides align to TRBD2. The J segment lost 2 bases and the V segment lost 3 bases, leaving 3 bases of the junction unmatched. In germline, CDR1 is SGHTA, CDR2 FQGNSA. CDR3 length: 15 residues. The variable domain in full, with the rest retrieved from reference TRBV7-2 and TRBJ2-5, is GAGVSQSPSNKVTEKGKDVELRCDPISGHTALYWYRQSLGQGLEFLIYFQGNSAPDKSGLPSDRFSAERTGGSVSTLTIQRTQQEDSAVYLCASSLGLAIQETQYFGPGTRLLVL.

The CDR3 nucleotides are TGTGCCAGCAGCTTGGCGGAAAACTATGGCTACACCTTC. It translates to CASSLAENYGYTF. This chain joins TRBV5-6 and TRBJ1-2; D call uncertain. V was shortened by 0 bases and J by 2 bases, with 5 bases between the two germline ends. The CDR3 runs to 13 residues. Germline lookup yields CDR1 SGHDT and CDR2 YYEEEE. Together with reference TRBV5-6 and TRBJ1-2, the CDR3 gives the full variable domain: DAGVTQSPTHLIKTRGQQVTLRCSPKSGHDTVSWYQQALGQGPQFIFQYYEEEERQRGNFPDRFSGHQFPNYSSELNVNALLLGDSALYLCASSLAENYGYTFGSGTRLTVV.

This clonotype was seen a handful of times. V usage is TRBV20-1 and J usage is TRBJ2-1, with TRBD2 matching over 9 bases. The junction had 2 bases not matched to a gene; V was cut back by 3 bases and J by 5 bases. Germline loops: CDR1 DFQATT, CDR2 SNEGSKA (reference sequence). There are 13 residues in the CDR3. The CDR3 reads CSARSSGNNEQFF. The CDR3 bases are TGCAGTGCTAGGTCTAGCGGGAACAATGAGCAGTTCTTC.

This rearrangement joins TRBV20-1 to TRBJ1-2, with 10 bases fitting TRBD1. V gave up 2 bases and J gave up 8 bases; unmatched junction bases: 14. The germline V gene has CDR1 DFQATT and CDR2 SNEGSKA (reference sequence). The CDR3 spans 16 residues. CDR3 nucleotide sequence: TGCAGTGCTAGAAGGCCCAGACAGGGGGCCAAAGGGGGCTACACCTTC. Protein sequence: CSARRPRQGAKGGYTF.

V is TRBV20-1 and J is TRBJ1-1, with D perhaps matching TRBD1 (6 bases). Germline V gene data show CDR1 as DFQATT and CDR2 as SNEGSKA (reference sequence). The ends were cut back, 3 bases at V and 5 bases at J, with 13 bases in the middle. The CDR3 is 13 residues long. The CDR3, as DNA: TGCAGTGCTAGTCACAGGGTACGGACTGAAGCTTTCTTT. As protein: CSASHRVRTEAFF.

The V and J genes are TRBV4-3 and TRBJ2-4; perhaps TRBD1 as D (5 bases). V gave up 0 bases and J gave up 4 bases, with 13 bases separating them. Germline CDR1 is LGHNA and CDR2 is YSLEER. This CDR3 contains 16 residues. DNA of the CDR3: TGCGCCAGCAGCCAAGAACCCGACAGTCGTAAAAACATTCAGTACTTC. This sequence encodes CASSQEPDSRKNIQYF.

This clonotype was detected only a few times. This sequence joins TRBV20-1 and TRBJ1-1; TRBD1 aligns across 9 bases. The V and J ends lost 7 bases and 4 bases, in that order; junction bases with no gene match: 7. The CDR3 has 13 amino acids. CDR1 is DFQATT and CDR2 is SNEGSKA in the germline V gene (reference sequence). CDR3 sequence (DNA): TGCAGTGGAAGGGGGGACAGGGCCACTGAAGCTTTCTTT. It encodes CSGRGDRATEAFF.

This clonotype occurred a few times. The chain couples TRBV11-1 to TRBJ2-1, with TRBD2 matching over 7 bases. The junction had 23 bases not matched to a gene; V was cut back by 5 bases and J by 4 bases. The CDR3 runs to 20 residues. CDR1 is SGHAT and CDR2 is FQDESV in the germline V gene (reference sequence). The CDR3 DNA sequence: TGTGCCAGCAGCATCCCTGGCTATCGGGAGGCCTCCAGTTCATACAATGAGCAGTTCTTC. As protein: CASSIPGYREASSSYNEQFF.

The chain uses TRBV30 and TRBJ1-2; D unresolved. The CDR3 is 13 residues long. Per germline, CDR1 GTSNPN and CDR2 SVGIG (reference sequence). Trimming took off 3 bases at V and 4 bases at J, with 12 bases between the two ends. The chain's CDR3 is CAWRSEAIYGYTF. In DNA, the CDR3 is TGTGCCTGGAGGTCAGAGGCCATCTATGGCTACACCTTC.

The count of this clonotype is one. The chain has TRBV9 and TRBJ1-1; D unclear. CDR3 size: 15 residues. The V and J ends lost 0 bases and 5 bases respectively, with 14 bases between them. Looked up from germline, CDR1 is SGDLS and CDR2 is YYNGEE. CDR3 amino acids: CASSVVDLPGTEAFF. The DNA for the CDR3 is TGTGCCAGCAGCGTAGTGGATCTGCCGGGAACTGAAGCTTTCTTT.

This clonotype was observed a few times. The rearrangement links TRBV20-1 to TRBJ1-3; D is unresolved. V dropped 0 bases and J dropped 0 bases, with 6 bases sitting between them. Per germline, CDR1 DFQATT and CDR2 SNEGSKA (reference sequence). The CDR3 length is 14 residues. The DNA for the CDR3 is TGCAGTGCTAGAGACGATATCTCTGGAAACACCATATATTTT. This encodes CSARDDISGNTIYF.

In its sample, this clonotype was seen many times. At one end the junction does not follow the germline gene, possibly because of a read error. The chain recombines TRBV5-1 with TRBJ2-3; D not resolved. Germline V gene sequence: CDR1 SGHRS, CDR2 YFSETQ. This CDR3 comprises 13 residues. The CDR3 sequence is CASSLERTDTQYF. The CDR3 coding sequence is TGTGCCAGCAGCTTAGAACGGACAGATACGCAGTATTTT.

This clonotype was seen more than once but under ten times. J is TRBJ2-1 and V is TRBV20-1, with 11 bases aligning to TRBD2. V lost 2 bases, J lost 10 bases, and 4 bases stayed unmatched. CDR3 length: 13 residues. CDR1 is DFQATT and CDR2 is SNEGSKA in the germline V gene (reference sequence). This CDR3 reads CSARRTSGPEQFF. CDR3 in DNA: TGCAGTGCTAGAAGGACTAGCGGGCCGGAGCAGTTCTTC.

This chain connects TRBV9 to TRBJ2-3, with TRBD2 matching 10 bases. Trimming removed 1 base from V and 4 bases from J; junction bases left unmatched: 6. Germline values: CDR1 SGDLS, CDR2 YYNGEE. This CDR3 contains 16 residues. CDR3 amino acids: CASSVSPLAGPDTQYF. CDR3 coding DNA: TGTGCCAGCAGCGTATCACCACTAGCGGGGCCAGATACGCAGTATTTT.

This clonotype has a handful of counts. V and J are TRBV20-1 and TRBJ1-1; D unclear. The CDR3 totals 13 residues. V gave up 6 bases and J gave up 1 base, with 12 bases separating them. Per germline, CDR1 DFQATT and CDR2 SNEGSKA (reference sequence). The CDR3 bases are TGCAGTGCCCCGGGCTACAAGAACACTGAAGCTTTCTTT. It translates to CSAPGYKNTEAFF.